The 8 T cell receptor beta chains given below trace back to one sample, sequenced in a study of PD-1 blockade in classical Hodgkin lymphoma. The protocol was immunoSEQ multiplex PCR, while the TCRdb copy is restricted to in-frame clones and leaves out a portion. The sample includes about 21,000 clones, about 80% of them seen just once. Time point noted: cycle 4 day 1 (C4D1), after about 6 weeks of nivolumab. Relapse was seen in all patients after autologous stem cell transplantation, and brentuximab vedotin exposure was variable. The material was peripheral blood mononuclear cells (PBMCs), obtained before the fourth cycle of nivolumab. The receptors here all came from a human donor with classical Hodgkin lymphoma.

The chain couples TRBV6-1 to TRBJ2-7; 7 bases are shared with TRBD2. Per the germline V gene, CDR1 is MNHNS and CDR2 is SASEGT. V dropped 4 bases and J dropped 4; count of bases not matched to a gene: 4. This CDR3 has 13 residues. DNA of the CDR3: TGTGCCAGCAGTGTTGCGGGAGCTTACGAGCAGTACTTC. The encoded protein is CASSVAGAYEQYF.

The CDR3 is CASSIRASGRAGETQYF. CDR3 nucleotides: TGTGCCAGTAGTATCCGGGCTAGCGGGAGGGCCGGAGAGACCCAGTACTTC. The rearrangement uses TRBV19 and TRBJ2-5, with 12 bases aligning to TRBD2. The CDR3 spans 17 residues. V shed 3 bases, J shed 4 bases, and the junction held 9 bases outside the gene matches. CDR1 LNHDA and CDR2 SQIVND come from the germline V gene (reference sequence).

On this clone itself: One end of the junction fails to match germline, which may point to a read error. The rearrangement uses TRBV12-5 and TRBJ2-6, with D perhaps TRBD1 (6 bases). Germline V gene lookup returns CDR1 LGHNT and CDR2 FRNRAP. The CDR3 has 13 residues. The DNA for the CDR3 is TGTGCTAGTGCCTATTCAGGGGCCAGCGTCCTGACTTTC. As protein: CASAYSGASVLTF.

CDR3 region: CASSVQQAGTSGSNEQFF. The CDR3, as DNA: TGTGCCAGCAGCGTACAACAGGCAGGGACTAGCGGATCCAATGAGCAGTTCTTC. V and J are TRBV9 and TRBJ2-1, with 11 bases lining up with TRBD2. This CDR3 has 18 amino acids. With 1 base clipped from V and 6 bases from J, the junction kept 12 bases outside the gene matches. Per the germline V gene, CDR1 is SGDLS and CDR2 is YYNGEE.

A remark on this clone: Other DNA sequences in the same sample also yield this CDR3. The chain has TRBV6-1 and TRBJ2-7, with D possibly TRBD1 on 7 matching bases. Trimming stripped 8 bases from V and 0 bases from J, with 14 bases between. Germline V gives CDR1 MNHNS, CDR2 SASEGT. CDR3 length: 14 residues. CDR3 nucleotide sequence: TGTGCCAGCCCGCGGGACAGCAGCTCCTACGAGCAGTACTTC. Its protein is CASPRDSSSYEQYF.

The chain couples TRBV6-5 to TRBJ1-2; D not certain. This CDR3 comprises 13 residues. Germline-derived CDR1 and CDR2 are MNHEY and SVGAGI. Deletions cut 6 bases from V and 0 bases from J, with 8 bases between. As DNA, the CDR3 is TGTGCCAGCAGCCCGACAACTAACTATGGCTACACCTTC. Translation gives CASSPTTNYGYTF.

The rearrangement links TRBV21-1 to TRBJ2-3. TRBV21-1 represents a pseudogene. The CDR3 is 18 residues long. The CDR3 loop reads CASSKGPAPGLSTDTQYF. As DNA, the CDR3 is TGTGCCAGCAGCAAAGGTCCGGCCCCCGGGCTTAGCACAGATACGCAGTATTTT.

The V call is TRBV5-1, the J call TRBJ1-1; D is uncertain. Germline CDR1 is SGHRS and CDR2 is YFSETQ. V was cut by 2 bases and J by 0 bases, with 11 bases left in between. This CDR3 spans 15 amino acids. The CDR3 is CASSFALTMNTEAFF. CDR3 nucleotide sequence: TGCGCCAGCAGCTTTGCCTTAACCATGAACACTGAAGCTTTCTTT.